This T cell receptor (beta chain) derives from a study of blood T cells in healthy people across ages. Germline V gene lookup returns CDR1 DFQATT and CDR2 SNEGSKA (reference sequence). The V gene lost 1 base and the J gene lost 3 bases, with 9 bases spanning the gap. CDR3 length equals 14 residues. Next came a second PCR, run for 7 to 11 cycles, which used a sample-barcoded 5' primer along with a J-beta primer mix. Each CDR3 protein gets one entry after TCRdb re-called the 5' RACE reads with MiXCR. Here the sample spans 1.6 million or so distinct CDR3 sequences, 34% being singletons. On this clonotype: Antigen: not known.

Findings of the study overall: Aged donors had fewer naive CD4+ cells and lower diversity than long-lived donors.

The sample taken for sequencing was blood. The chain uses TRBV20-1 and TRBJ2-2; D might be TRBD1 (5 bases). This TCR derives from a woman younger than 45 in good health. The CDR3: CSARGQSHTGELFF. The CDR3 DNA is TGCAGTGCTAGAGGACAGTCACACACCGGGGAGCTGTTTTTT.